This T cell receptor beta chain was sequenced for a study of T cells in Graves' hyperthyroidism and ophthalmopathy. TCR beta CDR3 regions were amplified from RNA. TCR CDR3 underwent first-round RT-PCR with the HTBI primer set. TCRdb analysed the multiplex PCR reads with MiXCR anew, one entry per CDR3 protein. The repertoire holds around 340,000 distinct CDR3 sequences, with around 13% as singletons. The V segment lost 6 bases and the J segment 6 bases; nucleotides outside the gene matches: 9. CDR1 is SGHTA, CDR2 FQGNSA, per germline. The CDR3 contains 14 residues. No progression to ophthalmopathy during 18 months of follow-up defined stable disease. Those patients with uncontrolled infection, other autoimmune disease, pregnancy or lactation were excluded. The authors obtained PBMCs from around 10 ml of fresh peripheral blood.

Material for sequencing was blood. The sequence was collected from a woman in her twenties or thirties with Graves' hyperthyroidism. The V call is TRBV7-2, the J call TRBJ2-3; 7 positions agree with TRBD1. CDR3 amino acids: CASSRNHRGDTQYF. The CDR3, as DNA: TGTGCCAGCAGTCGAAATCACAGGGGCGATACGCAGTATTTT.